This is a list of T cell receptor beta chains from one sample in a study of shared clonotypes between healthy human individuals. Clones were read by immunoSEQ multiplex PCR, and TCRdb kept only the in-frame ones, dropping some. The table records more than 1.2 million clones, about 98.5% of them present only once. Input material: naive CD4+ T cells sorted from blood. These receptor sequences come from a man in his thirties or forties in good health. CDR3s include the opening cysteine and the closing phenylalanine or tryptophan. Fields, in order: V gene, clone size, D gene, J gene, CDR3 protein, CDR3 DNA. A D gene is named only where the DNA matches it firmly. Where a row states a size, it is once, few, many or the class of an expanded clone; other rows omit it.

>TRBV11-2|.|.|TRBJ2-7
CASTVSGGRSPEQYF
TGTGCCAGCACCGTATCCGGGGGACGGTCACCGGAGCAGTACTTC
>TRBV5-5|.|TRBD2|TRBJ2-7
CASSFRRSVAGGQYEQYF
TGTGCCAGCAGCTTCAGGCGTAGCGTAGCGGGAGGTCAGTACGAGCAGTACTTC
>TRBV14|.|TRBD1|TRBJ1-1
CASSFNRGSTEAFF
TGTGCCAGCAGCTTTAACAGGGGAAGCACTGAAGCTTTCTTT
>TRBV2|.|.|TRBJ1-3
CASRNKGDGSGNTIYF
TGTGCCAGCAGGAATAAGGGTGACGGCTCTGGAAACACCATATATTTT
>TRBV5-5|.|TRBD1|TRBJ1-5
CASSLKIDGQGNQPQHF
TGTGCCAGCAGCTTGAAAATAGATGGACAGGGGAATCAGCCCCAGCATTTT
>TRBV30|.|.|TRBJ1-2
CAWSVWGLNYGYTF
TGTGCCTGGAGTGTATGGGGTCTCAACTATGGCTACACCTTC
>TRBV2|.|.|TRBJ2-2
CASSERGGLGELFF
TGTGCCAGCAGTGAAAGGGGAGGACTCGGGGAGCTGTTTTTT
>TRBV5-1|once|.|TRBJ1-1
CASSLGGFGTEAFF
TGCGCCAGCAGCTTGGGGGGATTCGGCACTGAAGCTTTCTTT
>TRBV2|.|TRBD1|TRBJ2-6
CASNPDRASGANVLTF
TGTGCCAGCAACCCCGACAGGGCCTCTGGGGCCAACGTCCTGACTTTC
>TRBV29-1|.|.|TRBJ1-2
CSVSSPYGYTF
TGCAGCGTTAGCTCGCCCTATGGCTACACCTTC
>TRBV6-1|once|.|TRBJ2-3
CASSPPTDTQYF
TGTGCCAGCAGCCCCCCCACAGATACGCAGTATTTT
>TRBV11-2|.|.|TRBJ1-2
CASSLSKTASGYTF
TGTGCCAGCAGCTTAAGTAAAACAGCATCTGGCTACACCTTC
>TRBV7-3|.|.|TRBJ2-1
CASSLDVSSYNEQFF
TGTGCCAGCAGCTTGGACGTGAGCTCCTACAATGAGCAGTTCTTC
>TRBV11-3|.|TRBD2|TRBJ2-1
CASSPGGWGNEQFF
TGTGCCAGCAGCCCGGGGGGTTGGGGCAATGAGCAGTTCTTC
>TRBV15|once|TRBD2|TRBJ2-5
CATRTGGRAQETQYF
TGTGCCACCCGGACGGGCGGGAGGGCCCAAGAGACCCAGTACTTC
>TRBV5-1|.|.|TRBJ2-3
CASSPGTVTDTQYF
TGCGCCAGCAGCCCGGGGACGGTCACAGATACGCAGTATTTT